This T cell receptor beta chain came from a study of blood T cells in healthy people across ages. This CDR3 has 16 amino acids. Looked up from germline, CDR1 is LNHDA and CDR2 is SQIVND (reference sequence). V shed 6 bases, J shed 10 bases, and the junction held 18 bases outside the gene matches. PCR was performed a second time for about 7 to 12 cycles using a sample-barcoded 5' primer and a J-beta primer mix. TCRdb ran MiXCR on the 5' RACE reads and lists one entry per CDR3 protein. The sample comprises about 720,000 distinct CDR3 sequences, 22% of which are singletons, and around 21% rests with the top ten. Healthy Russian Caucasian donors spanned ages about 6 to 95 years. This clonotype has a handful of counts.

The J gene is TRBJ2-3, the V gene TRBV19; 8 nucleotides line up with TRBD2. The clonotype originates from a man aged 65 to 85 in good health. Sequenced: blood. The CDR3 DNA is TGTGCCAGTAGAGCGGAGACTAGTGGGCCCGGGGGGGCGCAGTATTTT. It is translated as CASRAETSGPGGAQYF.